This T cell receptor (beta chain) is from a study of blood T cell repertoires in COVID-19. Study as a whole: Some COVID-19 samples were acute and others convalescent; all came from the United States, Italy and Spain. PBMCs, B-cell-depleted T cells, or T cells provided the cDNA or gDNA that made up the material.

Germline V gene sequence: CDR1 MGHRA, CDR2 YSYEKL. The CDR3 length is 14 residues. The ends were cut back, 2 bases at V and 4 bases at J, with 10 bases in the middle. As processed by the authors: Cell counts per sample came from amplifying reference gene primers. Sequenced by immunoSEQ multiplex PCR; TCRdb stores in-frame clones only, minus some. V and J calls plus clone size are reproduced from that table; the DNA served to infer D and trimming. The profile shows 150,000 to 200,000 clones, 88% of them singletons. The receptor comes from a human donor in a cohort sampled during active COVID-19. Input material: peripheral blood. The rearrangement links TRBV4-1 to TRBJ2-3; possibly TRBD1 for D (5 bases). The CDR3 region has the DNA TGCGCCAGCAGCCAATCAGGGTTTGCAGATACGCAGTATTTT. As protein: CASSQSGFADTQYF.